Detailed here is one T cell receptor (beta chain). Sequencing was performed with immunoSEQ multiplex PCR; in TCRdb, only in-frame clones are kept and a portion is missing. The sample has hundreds of thousands of clones; about 79% are singletons. This record belongs to a study of blood T cell repertoires in COVID-19. Whole-study context: Samples came from the United States, Italy and Spain, spanning acute and convalescent COVID-19. PBMCs, B-cell-depleted T cells, or T cells were the source of the cDNA or gDNA that made up the material.

This CDR3 has 14 residues. Germline values: CDR1 SGDLS, CDR2 YYNGEE. V was pared by 3 bases and J by 1 base, with 10 bases between. This rearrangement joins TRBV9 to TRBJ2-5; D might be TRBD1 (6 bases). Sequencing input: peripheral blood. This TCR derives from a man older than 75 with acute or convalescent COVID-19. The CDR3 DNA sequence: TGTGCCAGCAGCGATAACAGGGCCCAAGAGACCCAGTACTTC. Its protein product is CASSDNRAQETQYF.